This T cell receptor beta chain was obtained from a study of blood T cell repertoires in COVID-19. Study-level background: Donors in the United States, Italy and Spain gave samples during acute or convalescent COVID-19.

Libraries were prepared by immunoSEQ multiplex PCR; TCRdb keeps only in-frame clonotypes and omits some of them. The sample yields a few hundred thousand clones, over 75% seen once. Enrollees, 18 to 89 years old, lived in 24 US areas. The sequence was collected from a woman in her 30s who had recovered from COVID-19. Sequenced sample: PBMCs or T cells enriched from blood (not recorded which).

The CDR3 sequence is CASSQVRDWPSGANVLTF. As DNA, the CDR3 is TGTGCCAGCAGCCAAGTCCGGGACTGGCCTTCTGGGGCCAACGTCCTGACTTTC. The gene calls are TRBV4-2 and TRBJ2-6, with D perhaps TRBD2 (6 bases). CDR3 length: 18 residues. Germline-derived CDR1 and CDR2 are LGHNA and YNFKEQ. V was cut by 1 base and J by 1 base, with 14 bases left in between.